The 25 T cell receptor beta chains listed next were all sequenced from one sample in a study of blood T cell repertoires in COVID-19. Sequencing used immunoSEQ multiplex PCR; TCRdb keeps in-frame clones, though not all of them. The sample has tens of thousands of clones; roughly 89% are singletons. Sequencing was done on a sample of peripheral blood. These receptors were taken from a man between 65 and 80 years old with active or convalescent COVID-19.

In nucleotides, the CDR3 is TGTGCCACCAGCAGAGACGCGAGAGTGCTTGAAAAACTGTTTTTT. Translating gives CATSRDARVLEKLFF. The V call is TRBV15, the J call TRBJ1-4, with D unclear. This CDR3 is 15 amino acids long. V was shortened by 0 bases and J by 7 bases, with 12 bases between the two germline ends. CDR1 LNHNV and CDR2 YYDKDF come from the germline V gene (reference sequence).

The V call is TRBV5-5, the J call TRBJ1-1; D perhaps matches TRBD1 (5 bases). Germline CDR1 SGHKS, CDR2 YYEKEE (reference sequence). The germline V and J ends were trimmed by 0 bases and 4 bases, with 13 bases remaining between them. The CDR3 is 15 residues long. The CDR3 DNA reads as TGTGCCAGCAGCTTGGTTAGGCTCAGGGTCACTGAAGCTTTCTTT. Translated: CASSLVRLRVTEAFF.

This clone was observed a handful of times. This chain connects TRBV5-1 to TRBJ1-1; a possible D gene is TRBD1 (5 bases). From germline, CDR1 is SGHRS and CDR2 YFSETQ. Trimming removed 4 bases from V and 0 bases from J, with 10 bases in between. This CDR3 contains 14 residues. The CDR3 region has the DNA TGCGCCAGCAGCCCGGACACCGTGAACACTGAAGCTTTCTTT. This encodes CASSPDTVNTEAFF.

V gene TRBV6-1 combines with J gene TRBJ2-1; 8 nucleotides match TRBD1. Trimming cost V 2 bases and J 8 bases; bases outside gene matches: 5. The CDR3 is 14 amino acids. Germline V gene data show CDR1 as MNHNS and CDR2 as SASEGT. The CDR3 DNA reads as TGTGCCAGCAGTGAATGGACAGGGCGGTATGAGCAGTTCTTC. Its translation: CASSEWTGRYEQFF.

J is TRBJ2-2 and V is TRBV9, with 9 bases lining up with TRBD2. This CDR3 is built from 17 residues. With 3 bases clipped from V and 2 bases from J, the junction kept 8 bases outside the gene matches. Germline lookup yields CDR1 SGDLS and CDR2 YYNGEE. The CDR3: CASSASPSGTNTGELFF. The CDR3 nucleotides are TGTGCCAGCAGCGCCAGTCCTAGCGGGACCAACACCGGGGAGCTGTTTTTT. Complete variable domain (other parts from reference TRBV9 and TRBJ2-2): DSGVTQTPKHLITATGQRVTLRCSPRSGDLSVYWYQQSLDQGLQFLIQYYNGEERAKGNILERFSAQQFPDLHSELNLSSLELGDSALYFCASSASPSGTNTGELFFGEGSRLTVL.

The rearrangement uses TRBV7-2 and TRBJ2-7; D not resolved. The germline gives CDR1 SGHTA, CDR2 FQGNSA. The CDR3 loop spans 12 amino acids. Trimming left V 0 bases short and J 4 bases short, with 4 bases between. The CDR3 loop reads CASSLAAYEQYF. CDR3 DNA sequence: TGTGCCAGCAGCTTAGCAGCTTACGAGCAGTACTTC.

V and J are TRBV28 and TRBJ2-5, with 15 bases lining up with TRBD2. The J segment lost 4 bases and the V segment lost 3 bases, leaving 9 bases of the junction unmatched. Looked up from germline, CDR1 is MDHEN and CDR2 is SYDVKM. The CDR3 is 18 amino acids. The CDR3 is CASSFPGLAGGERETQYF. CDR3 DNA sequence: TGTGCCAGCAGTTTCCCGGGACTAGCGGGGGGAGAGCGAGAGACCCAGTACTTC.

The chain recombines TRBV4-2 with TRBJ2-2; possible D gene TRBD1, 6 bases. The length of the CDR3 is 15 residues. CDR1 and CDR2 from the germline V gene are LGHNA and YNFKEQ. V lost 0 bases and J lost 5, with 10 bases in between. CDR3 sequence (DNA): TGTGCCAGCAGCCAAGATCTGACAGGTACCGGGGAGCTGTTTTTT. Translated, it gives CASSQDLTGTGELFF.

This rearrangement joins TRBV15 to TRBJ2-1, with 8 bases matching TRBD2. The CDR3 length is 14 residues. The V and J ends lost 8 bases and 10 bases, in that order; junction bases with no gene match: 13. Germline-derived CDR1 and CDR2 are LNHNV and YYDKDF (reference sequence). The DNA for the CDR3 is TGTGCCACCGAGACGATAGCGGGGAGCAGGGAGCAGTTCTTC. Protein: CATETIAGSREQFF.

This chain uses TRBV5-1 with TRBJ2-1; 12 positions match TRBD2. J was trimmed by 4 bases and V by 4 bases; bases with no gene match: 9. The CDR3 is made up of 17 amino acids. Germline V gene data show CDR1 as SGHRS and CDR2 as YFSETQ. The CDR3 loop is CASSALAGGPLYNEQFF. In DNA form, the CDR3 reads TGCGCCAGCAGCGCCCTAGCGGGAGGGCCTTTATACAATGAGCAGTTCTTC.

This chain connects TRBV7-9 to TRBJ1-2; D unclear. The CDR3 length is 12 residues. CDR1 and CDR2 from the germline V gene are SEHNR and FQNEAQ (reference sequence). V dropped 2 bases and J dropped 4 bases, with 5 bases sitting between them. The CDR3 DNA is TGTGCCAGCAGCTTACCAGGCTATGGCTACACCTTC. Protein sequence: CASSLPGYGYTF.

The chain uses TRBV6-6 and TRBJ2-7; 15 bases agree with TRBD2. Germline CDR1 and CDR2: MNHNY and SVGAGI (reference sequence). CDR3 length: 17 residues. The V gene end was trimmed by 5 bases and the J gene end by 6 bases; junction bases not matched to a gene: 11. In DNA, the CDR3 is TGTGCCAGCAGTCGACAGGGTCTGGGACTAGCGGGAGGCGAGCAGTACTTC. Translated: CASSRQGLGLAGGEQYF.

This chain joins TRBV28 and TRBJ2-7, with a tentative D call TRBD2 (6 bases). Germline assignment: CDR1 MDHEN and CDR2 SYDVKM. The CDR3 has 12 amino acids. V shed 6 bases and J shed 3 bases, with 9 bases lying between them. CDR3 region: CASRAGLYEQYF. The CDR3, as DNA: TGTGCCAGCAGGGCGGGACTCTACGAGCAGTACTTC.

The chain has TRBV5-1 and TRBJ1-2; D gene ambiguous. Germline-derived CDR1 and CDR2 are SGHRS and YFSETQ. Trimming left V 4 bases short and J 1 base short, with 8 bases between. The length of the CDR3 is 13 residues. CDR3 amino acids: CASSPGINYGYTF. The CDR3 DNA reads TGCGCCAGCAGCCCCGGGATTAACTATGGCTACACCTTC.

As DNA, the CDR3 is TGCGCCAGCAGCCTTACTAGCGGAGCCCGCCAAGAGACCCAGTACTTC. Translated, it gives CASSLTSGARQETQYF. This chain connects TRBV5-1 to TRBJ2-5; 8 bases align to TRBD2. The CDR3 runs 16 residues. Germline V gene lookup returns CDR1 SGHRS and CDR2 YFSETQ. J was trimmed by 1 base and V by 4 bases; bases with no gene match: 9.

J is TRBJ2-7 and V is TRBV28; a possible D gene is TRBD1 (6 bases). The CDR3 sequence is 13 residues long. V lost 6 bases to trimming and J lost 4 bases, with 13 bases between them. CDR1 and CDR2 from the germline V gene are MDHEN and SYDVKM. In DNA, the CDR3 is TGTGCCAGCAGGAATCCAACAGGGTACGAGCAGTACTTC. As protein: CASRNPTGYEQYF.

The chain carries TRBV27 and TRBJ1-5; the match to TRBD1 covers 7 bases. CDR1 is MNHEY, CDR2 SMNVEV, per germline (reference sequence). The CDR3 is 21 amino acids. Trimming cost V 4 bases and J 4 bases; bases outside gene matches: 25. The CDR3 DNA follows: TGTGCCAGCAGTTCCCTTATCCCACGACAGGGTCTCAGAGAGGGGAATCAGCCCCAGCATTTT. Its protein product is CASSSLIPRQGLREGNQPQHF.

This chain connects TRBV5-8 to TRBJ2-7; 11 bases align to TRBD2. The CDR3 is 14 residues long. The germline CDR1 and CDR2 sequences are SGHTS and YDEGEE. Germline trimming cut 4 bases from V and 4 bases from J; bases unmatched to any gene: 4. This CDR3 reads CASSRLAGTYEQYF. The CDR3 coding sequence is TGTGCCAGCAGCCGACTAGCGGGAACTTACGAGCAGTACTTC.

The rearrangement links TRBV4-3 to TRBJ2-1; 8 bases agree with TRBD2. This CDR3 region has 17 residues. Germline loops: CDR1 LGHNA, CDR2 YSLEER. Trimming removed 3 bases from V and 1 base from J; junction bases left unmatched: 8. The CDR3 reads CASSQSRTSGSYNEQFF. CDR3 DNA: TGCGCCAGCAGCCAGTCCCGTACTAGCGGTTCCTACAATGAGCAGTTCTTC.

The V call is TRBV9, the J call TRBJ2-5; D may be TRBD1 (6 bases). Trimming stripped 3 bases from V and 5 bases from J, with 11 bases between. Germline CDR1 is SGDLS and CDR2 is YYNGEE. The CDR3 is 13 residues long. This chain's CDR3 is CASSGQVRETQYF. The CDR3 DNA sequence: TGTGCCAGCAGCGGACAGGTCCGGGAGACCCAGTACTTC.

The chain employs TRBV5-6 and TRBJ2-7; D unclear. CDR1 and CDR2 from the germline V gene are SGHDT and YYEEEE. The CDR3 has 11 residues. V dropped 2 bases and J dropped 3 bases, with 3 bases sitting between them. CDR3 sequence reads: CASSFLYEQYF. The CDR3 bases are TGTGCCAGCAGCTTCCTCTACGAGCAGTACTTC.

The genes are TRBV27 and TRBJ1-5, with 7 bases fitting TRBD1. J lost 6 bases, V lost 4 bases, and 6 bases had no gene match. Germline CDR1 and CDR2: MNHEY and SMNVEV (reference sequence). The CDR3 contains 14 residues. CDR3 DNA: TGTGCCAGCAGTTCTGACAGGGTGGGTCAGCCCCAGCATTTT. Protein: CASSSDRVGQPQHF.

V and J are TRBV4-2 and TRBJ1-4, with no clear D. This CDR3 spans 13 amino acids. The V end was cut by 0 bases, the J end by 8 bases, with 7 bases between. Germline CDR1 reads LGHNA; CDR2 reads YNFKEQ. The CDR3 protein is CASSQDLREKLFF. The CDR3 DNA sequence: TGTGCCAGCAGCCAAGATCTACGGGAAAAACTGTTTTTT.

This rearrangement joins TRBV5-1 to TRBJ1-6; TRBD1 is a possible D gene (5 bases). CDR3 length equals 15 residues. V was trimmed by 0 bases and J by 7 bases, leaving 11 bases between them. Germline V gives CDR1 SGHRS, CDR2 YFSETQ. CDR3 residues: CASSLEGHQNSPLHF. The CDR3 nucleotides read TGCGCCAGCAGCTTGGAAGGACACCAGAATTCACCCCTCCACTTT.

The CDR3 nucleotides are TGTGCCTGGAGTGGGCAGGGGGCTCAGCCCCAGCATTTT. Its translation is CAWSGQGAQPQHF. The chain uses TRBV30 and TRBJ1-5; 8 positions match TRBD1. The J segment lost 6 bases and the V segment lost 1 base, leaving 2 bases of the junction unmatched. Germline loops: CDR1 GTSNPN, CDR2 SVGIG (reference sequence). CDR3 length equals 13 residues.